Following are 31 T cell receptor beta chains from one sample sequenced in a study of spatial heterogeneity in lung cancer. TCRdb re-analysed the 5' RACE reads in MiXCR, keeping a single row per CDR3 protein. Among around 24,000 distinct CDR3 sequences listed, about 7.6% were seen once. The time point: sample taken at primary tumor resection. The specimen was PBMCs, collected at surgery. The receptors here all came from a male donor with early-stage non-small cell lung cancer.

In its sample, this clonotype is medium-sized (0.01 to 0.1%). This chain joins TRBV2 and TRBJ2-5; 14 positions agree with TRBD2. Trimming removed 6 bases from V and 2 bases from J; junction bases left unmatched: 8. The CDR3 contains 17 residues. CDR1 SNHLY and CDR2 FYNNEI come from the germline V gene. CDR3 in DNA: TGTGCCAGCAGAGATGTGGGACTAGCGGGGGAGCAAGAGACCCAGTACTTC. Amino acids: CASRDVGLAGEQETQYF.

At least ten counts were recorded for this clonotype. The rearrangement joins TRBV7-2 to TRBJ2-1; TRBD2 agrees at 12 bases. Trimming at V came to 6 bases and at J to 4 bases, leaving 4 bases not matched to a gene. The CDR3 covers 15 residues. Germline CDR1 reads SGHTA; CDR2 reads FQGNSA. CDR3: CASSGLAGRYNEQFF. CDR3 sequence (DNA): TGTGCCAGCAGTGGACTAGCGGGGAGGTACAATGAGCAGTTCTTC.

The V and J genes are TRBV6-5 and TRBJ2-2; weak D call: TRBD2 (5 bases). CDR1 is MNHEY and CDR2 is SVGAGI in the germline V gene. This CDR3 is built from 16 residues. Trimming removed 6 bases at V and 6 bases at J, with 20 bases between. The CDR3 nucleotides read TGTGCCAGCAGCTCGCCGGGCCCCACTAGGTCCGGGGAGCTGTTTTTT. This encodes CASSSPGPTRSGELFF.

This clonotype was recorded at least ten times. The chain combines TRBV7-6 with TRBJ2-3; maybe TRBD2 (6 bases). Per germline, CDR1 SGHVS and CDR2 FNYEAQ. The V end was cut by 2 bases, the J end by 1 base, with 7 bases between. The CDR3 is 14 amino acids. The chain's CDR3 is CASSLIAGTDTQYF. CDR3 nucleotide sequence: TGTGCCAGCAGCTTAATAGCGGGCACAGATACGCAGTATTTT.

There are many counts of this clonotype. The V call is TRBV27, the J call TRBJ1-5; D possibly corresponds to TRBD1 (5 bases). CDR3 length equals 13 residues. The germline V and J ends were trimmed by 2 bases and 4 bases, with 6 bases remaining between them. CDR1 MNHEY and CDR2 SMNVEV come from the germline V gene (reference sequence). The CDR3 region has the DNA TGTGCCAGCAGTTTAAAGGGGAATCAGCCCCAGCATTTT. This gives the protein CASSLKGNQPQHF.

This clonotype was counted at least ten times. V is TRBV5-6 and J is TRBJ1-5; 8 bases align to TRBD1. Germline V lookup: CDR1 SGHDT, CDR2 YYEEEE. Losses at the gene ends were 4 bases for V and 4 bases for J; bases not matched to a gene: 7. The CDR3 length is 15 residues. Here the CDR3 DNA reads TGTGCCAGCAGCCCTGACAGGGGTGGTAATCAGCCCCAGCATTTT. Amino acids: CASSPDRGGNQPQHF.

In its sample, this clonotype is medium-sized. The DNA of the CDR3 is TGTGCCAGCAGTCAAAGGAGGACCTCTAACACTGAAGCTTTCTTT. As protein: CASSQRRTSNTEAFF. This chain uses TRBV2 with TRBJ1-1, with D unclear. V lost 5 bases and J lost 2, with 15 bases in between. This CDR3 has 15 residues. CDR1 and CDR2 (germline): SNHLY, FYNNEI.

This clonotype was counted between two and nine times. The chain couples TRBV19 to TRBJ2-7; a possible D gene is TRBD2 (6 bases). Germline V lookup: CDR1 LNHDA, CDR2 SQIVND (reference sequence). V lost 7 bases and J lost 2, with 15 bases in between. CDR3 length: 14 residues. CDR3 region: CASIEGGMTYEQYV. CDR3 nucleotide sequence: TGTGCCAGTATAGAGGGAGGAATGACCTACGAGCAGTACGTC.

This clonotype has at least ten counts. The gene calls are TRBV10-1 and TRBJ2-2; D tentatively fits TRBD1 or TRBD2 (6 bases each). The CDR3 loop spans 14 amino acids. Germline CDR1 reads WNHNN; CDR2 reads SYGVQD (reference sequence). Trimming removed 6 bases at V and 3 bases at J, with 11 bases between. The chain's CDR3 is CASSLRGDTGELFF. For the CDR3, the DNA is TGCGCCAGCAGCCTTAGGGGGGACACCGGGGAGCTGTTTTTT.

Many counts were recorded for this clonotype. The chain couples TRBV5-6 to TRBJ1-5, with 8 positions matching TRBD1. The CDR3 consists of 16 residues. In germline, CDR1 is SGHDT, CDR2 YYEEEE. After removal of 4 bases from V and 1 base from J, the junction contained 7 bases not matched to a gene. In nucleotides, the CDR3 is TGTGCCAGCAGCCATGGGACAGGAGGAAGCAATCAGCCCCAGCATTTT. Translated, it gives CASSHGTGGSNQPQHF.

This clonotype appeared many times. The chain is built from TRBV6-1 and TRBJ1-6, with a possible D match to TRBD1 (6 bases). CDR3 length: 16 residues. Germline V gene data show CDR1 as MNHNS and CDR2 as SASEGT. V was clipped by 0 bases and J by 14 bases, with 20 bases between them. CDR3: CASSEASQGLFFALHF. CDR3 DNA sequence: TGTGCCAGCAGTGAAGCCTCACAGGGTTTATTCTTCGCCCTCCACTTT.

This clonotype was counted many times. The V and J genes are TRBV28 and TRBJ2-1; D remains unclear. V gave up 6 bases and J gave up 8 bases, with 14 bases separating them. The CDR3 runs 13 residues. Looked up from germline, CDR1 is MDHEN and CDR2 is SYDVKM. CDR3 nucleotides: TGTGCCAGCAGCCCTCAGCCATCGGATGAGCAGTTCTTC. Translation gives CASSPQPSDEQFF.

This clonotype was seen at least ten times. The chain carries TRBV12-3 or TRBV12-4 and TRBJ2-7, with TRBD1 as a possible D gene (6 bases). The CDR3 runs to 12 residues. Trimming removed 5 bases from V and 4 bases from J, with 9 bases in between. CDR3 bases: TGTGCCAGCAGTCCGACAGGATACGAGCAGTACGTC. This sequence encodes CASSPTGYEQYV.

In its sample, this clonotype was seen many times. CDR3 nucleotides: TGTGCCAGCAGTTATGGAGGGGCTGGAAACACCATATATTTT. It encodes CASSYGGAGNTIYF. The V and J genes are TRBV12-3 or TRBV12-4 and TRBJ1-3, with a possible D match to TRBD1 (5 bases). Between the trimmed V and J ends, which lost 4 bases and 2 bases, there was a span of 9 bases. This CDR3 has 14 residues.

CDR3 DNA sequence: TGTGCCACCAGCGGATCGGGCTGGCCACAAGAGACCCAGTACTTC. Its protein is CATSGSGWPQETQYF. The chain combines TRBV24-1 with TRBJ2-5, with D unclear. V lost 7 bases, J lost 2 bases, and 16 bases lay in between. The germline V gene encodes CDR1 KGHDR and CDR2 SFDVKD. CDR3 length equals 15 residues.

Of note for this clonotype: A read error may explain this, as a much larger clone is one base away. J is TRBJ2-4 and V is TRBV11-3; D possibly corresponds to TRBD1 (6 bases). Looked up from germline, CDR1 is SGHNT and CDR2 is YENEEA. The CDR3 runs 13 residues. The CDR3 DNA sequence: TGTACCAGCAGGGGACGAGCCAAAAACATTCAGTACTTC. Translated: CTSRGRAKNIQYF. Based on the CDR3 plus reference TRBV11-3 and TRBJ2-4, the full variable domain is EAGVVQSPRYKIIEKKQPVAFWCNPISGHNTLYWYLQNLGQGPELLIRYENEEAVDDSQLPKDRFSAERLKGVDSTLKIQPAELGDSAVYLCTSRGRAKNIQYFGAGTRLSVL.

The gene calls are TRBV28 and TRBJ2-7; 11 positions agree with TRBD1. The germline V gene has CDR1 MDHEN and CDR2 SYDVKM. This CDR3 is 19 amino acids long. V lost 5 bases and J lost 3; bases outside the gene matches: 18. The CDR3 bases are TGTGCCAGCAGTCCAAACCCCGGACAGGGGGCCGAAAATTTCTACGAGCAGTACTTC. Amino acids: CASSPNPGQGAENFYEQYF.

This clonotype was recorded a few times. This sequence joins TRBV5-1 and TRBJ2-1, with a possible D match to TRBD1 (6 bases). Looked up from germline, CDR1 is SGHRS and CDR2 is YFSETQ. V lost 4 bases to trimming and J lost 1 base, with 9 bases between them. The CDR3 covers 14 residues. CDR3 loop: CASSPRGSYNEQFF. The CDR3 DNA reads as TGCGCCAGCAGCCCCAGGGGTTCCTACAATGAGCAGTTCTTC.

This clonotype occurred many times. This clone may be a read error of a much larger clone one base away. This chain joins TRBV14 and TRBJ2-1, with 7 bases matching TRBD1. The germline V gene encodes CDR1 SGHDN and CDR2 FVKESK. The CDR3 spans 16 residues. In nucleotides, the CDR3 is TGTGTCAGCAGCCAAGAAAGGGACAGCTCCTACAATGAGCAGTTCTTC. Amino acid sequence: CVSSQERDSSYNEQFF. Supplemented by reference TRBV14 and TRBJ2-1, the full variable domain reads EAGVTQFPSHSVIEKGQTVTLRCDPISGHDNLYWYRRVMGKEIKFLLHFVKESKQDESGMPNNRFLAERTGGTYSTLKVQPAELEDSGVYFCVSSQERDSSYNEQFFGPGTRLTVL.

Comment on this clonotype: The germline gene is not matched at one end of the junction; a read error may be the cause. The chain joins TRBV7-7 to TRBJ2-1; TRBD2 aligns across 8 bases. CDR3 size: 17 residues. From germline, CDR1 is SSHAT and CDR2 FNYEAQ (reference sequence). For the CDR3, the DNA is TGTGCTAGCAGCTTAGGCCCAGCGGGGGTCCTTTACAATGAGCAGTTCTTC. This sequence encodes CASSLGPAGVLYNEQFF.

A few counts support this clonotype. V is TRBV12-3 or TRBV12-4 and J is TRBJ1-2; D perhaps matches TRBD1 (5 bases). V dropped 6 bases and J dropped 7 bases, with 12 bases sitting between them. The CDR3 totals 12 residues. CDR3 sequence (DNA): TGTGCCAGCAGCCAGGGTCAGCGTGGCTACACCTTC. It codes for CASSQGQRGYTF.

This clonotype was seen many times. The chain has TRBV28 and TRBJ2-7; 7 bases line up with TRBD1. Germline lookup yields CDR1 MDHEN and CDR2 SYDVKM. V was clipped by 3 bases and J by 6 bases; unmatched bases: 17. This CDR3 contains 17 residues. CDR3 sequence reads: CASSFPRFPDRASEQYF. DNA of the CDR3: TGTGCCAGCAGTTTTCCGCGGTTTCCCGACAGGGCCTCCGAGCAGTACTTC.

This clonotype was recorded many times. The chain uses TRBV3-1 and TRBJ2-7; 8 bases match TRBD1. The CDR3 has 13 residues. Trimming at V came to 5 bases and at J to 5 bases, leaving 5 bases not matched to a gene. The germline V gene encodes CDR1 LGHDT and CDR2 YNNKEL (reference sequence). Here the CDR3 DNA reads TGTGCCAGCAGCGAGACAGGGGACCACGAGCAGTACTTC. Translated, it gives CASSETGDHEQYF.

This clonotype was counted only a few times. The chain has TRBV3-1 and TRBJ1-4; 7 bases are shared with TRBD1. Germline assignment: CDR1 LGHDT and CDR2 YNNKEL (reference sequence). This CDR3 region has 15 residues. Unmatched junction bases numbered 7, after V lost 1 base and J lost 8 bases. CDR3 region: CASSQAGQPSEKLFF. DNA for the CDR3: TGTGCCAGCAGCCAAGCGGGACAGCCAAGCGAAAAACTGTTTTTT.

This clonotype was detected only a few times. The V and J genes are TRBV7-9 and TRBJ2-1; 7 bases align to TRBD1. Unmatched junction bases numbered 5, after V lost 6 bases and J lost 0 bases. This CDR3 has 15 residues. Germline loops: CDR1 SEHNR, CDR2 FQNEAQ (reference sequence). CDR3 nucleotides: TGTGCCAGCAGTCTACAGGGGAGCTCCTACAATGAGCAGTTCTTC. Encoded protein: CASSLQGSSYNEQFF. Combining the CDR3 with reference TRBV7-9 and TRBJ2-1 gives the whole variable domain DTGVSQNPRHKITKRGQNVTFRCDPISEHNRLYWYRQTLGQGPEFLTYFQNEAQLEKSRLLSDRFSAERPKGSFSTLEIQRTEQGDSAMYLCASSLQGSSYNEQFFGPGTRLTVL.

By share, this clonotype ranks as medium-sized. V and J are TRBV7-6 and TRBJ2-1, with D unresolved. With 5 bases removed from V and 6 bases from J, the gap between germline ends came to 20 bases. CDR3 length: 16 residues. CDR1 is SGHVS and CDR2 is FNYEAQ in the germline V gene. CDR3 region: CASSPNPRGSPNEQFF. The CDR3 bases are TGTGCCAGCAGCCCAAACCCTCGAGGCAGTCCCAATGAGCAGTTCTTC.

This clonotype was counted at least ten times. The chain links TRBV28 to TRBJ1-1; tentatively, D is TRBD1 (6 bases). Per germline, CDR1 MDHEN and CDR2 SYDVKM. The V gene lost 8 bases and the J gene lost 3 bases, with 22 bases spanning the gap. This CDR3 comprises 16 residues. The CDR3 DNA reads TGTGCCAGCCTACCTTCGACGGGACAATTTTACACTGAAGCTTTCTTT. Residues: CASLPSTGQFYTEAFF.

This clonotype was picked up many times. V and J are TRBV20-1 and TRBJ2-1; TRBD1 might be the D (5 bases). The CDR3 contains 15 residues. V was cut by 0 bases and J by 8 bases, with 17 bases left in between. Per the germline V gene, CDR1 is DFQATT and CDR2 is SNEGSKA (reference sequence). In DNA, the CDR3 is TGCAGTGCTAGAGAAACATGGACCCGCAGGGATGAGCAGTTCTTC. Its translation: CSARETWTRRDEQFF.

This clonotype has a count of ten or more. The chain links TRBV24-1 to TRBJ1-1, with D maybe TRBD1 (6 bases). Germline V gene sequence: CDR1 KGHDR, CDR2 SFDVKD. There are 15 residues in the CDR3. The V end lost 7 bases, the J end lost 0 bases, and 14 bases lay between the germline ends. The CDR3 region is CATRPAQGMNTEAFF. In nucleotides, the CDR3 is TGTGCCACCAGGCCCGCACAGGGCATGAACACTGAAGCTTTCTTT.

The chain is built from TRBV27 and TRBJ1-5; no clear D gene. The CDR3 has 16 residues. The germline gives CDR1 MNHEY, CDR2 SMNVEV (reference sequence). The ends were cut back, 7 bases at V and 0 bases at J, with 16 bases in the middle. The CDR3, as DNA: TGTGCCAGCAAGTGTAACAGAAAATATAGCAATCAGCCCCAGCATTTT. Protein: CASKCNRKYSNQPQHF.

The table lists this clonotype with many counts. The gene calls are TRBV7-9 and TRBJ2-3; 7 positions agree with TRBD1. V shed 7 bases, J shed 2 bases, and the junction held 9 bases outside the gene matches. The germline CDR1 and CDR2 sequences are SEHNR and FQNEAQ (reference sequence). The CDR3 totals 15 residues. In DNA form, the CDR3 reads TGTGCCAGCACCCTACAGGGGTCCCCCACAGATACGCAGTATTTT. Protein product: CASTLQGSPTDTQYF.